The rows below give T cell receptor beta chains drawn from one sample of a study of shared clonotypes between healthy human individuals. TCRdb's table, derived via immunoSEQ multiplex PCR, lists solely in-frame clones and lacks some. Of 500,000 to 700,000 clones listed, about 95% are singletons. The sample taken for sequencing was naive CD8+ T cells sorted from blood. Receptors were obtained from a woman aged 25-40 years in good health. Each CDR3 is given with its conserved first and last residue. The order of the fields is J gene, V gene, clone size, D gene, CDR3 protein, CDR3 DNA. D genes are given only for firm matches. Clone size is given for some rows only: seen once, a few or many times, or a class if the clone is expanded.

>TRBJ2-1|TRBV5-4|NA|NA
CASSFLGSIGGNEQFF
TGTGCCAGCAGCTTCCTCGGGTCGATTGGGGGGAATGAGCAGTTCTTC
>TRBJ1-1|TRBV6-5|NA|NA
CASSLFRTHEAFF
TGTGCCAGCAGTTTGTTTCGGACTCATGAAGCTTTCTTT
>TRBJ2-3|TRBV27|NA|TRBD2
CASSLIAGASTDTQYF
TGTGCCAGCAGTTTAATCGCGGGAGCCAGCACAGATACGCAGTATTTT
>TRBJ2-7|TRBV11-2|NA|NA
CASSLRRQGGFKIYEQYF
TGTGCCAGCAGCTTGCGCAGGCAGGGAGGCTTTAAAATCTACGAGCAGTACTTC
>TRBJ1-4|TRBV11-2|NA|NA
CASSFLTSQGEKLFF
TGTGCCAGCAGCTTCTTGACCTCCCAGGGTGAAAAACTGTTTTTT
>TRBJ1-1|TRBV15|NA|NA
CATSILIENTEAFF
TGTGCCACCAGCATCTTGATAGAGAACACTGAAGCTTTCTTT
>TRBJ2-7|TRBV19|NA|NA
CASSIEGSGIPYEQYF
TGTGCCAGTAGTATAGAGGGCAGTGGGATTCCCTACGAGCAGTACTTC
>TRBJ1-5|TRBV7-2|once|NA
CASSLGPGQPQHF
TGTGCCAGCAGCTTAGGCCCCGGACAGCCCCAGCATTTT
>TRBJ2-7|TRBV2|NA|NA
CATRGSEWLEQYF
TGTGCCACTAGGGGATCCGAATGGTTAGAGCAGTACTTC
>TRBJ1-5|TRBV2|NA|TRBD1
CASSLTGGLIQPQHF
TGTGCCAGCAGTCTGACAGGGGGCTTGATTCAGCCCCAGCATTTT
>TRBJ2-6|TRBV11-3|NA|NA
CASSSRMSGANVLTF
TGTGCCAGCAGCTCCCGGATGTCTGGGGCCAACGTCCTGACTTTC
>TRBJ2-7|TRBV5-6|NA|NA
CASSYPQGILDEQYF
TGTGCCAGCAGCTACCCGCAGGGAATTCTCGACGAGCAGTACTTC
>TRBJ2-3|TRBV27|NA|TRBD1
CASSSGTGDGSSTDTQYF
TGTGCCAGCAGTTCCGGGACAGGGGACGGATCTAGCACAGATACGCAGTATTTT
>TRBJ2-3|TRBV7-9|once|NA
CASSLEGTGVTDTQYF
TGTGCCAGCAGCTTAGAGGGAACAGGAGTTACAGATACGCAGTATTTT
>TRBJ1-5|TRBV5-1|NA|NA
CASSEGGGNSGQPQHF
TGCGCCAGCAGCGAGGGGGGAGGAAATAGCGGTCAGCCCCAGCATTTT
>TRBJ2-7|TRBV11-2|NA|NA
CASSLSGDYEQYF
TGTGCCAGCAGCTTGTCAGGGGACTACGAGCAGTACTTC
>TRBJ2-7|TRBV7-8|NA|NA
CASSPRGNEQYF
TGTGCCAGCAGCCCCAGGGGAAACGAGCAGTACTTC
>TRBJ2-3|TRBV19|NA|NA
CASRLYSVSGTSTTDTQYF
TGTGCCAGTAGGCTGTACAGCGTCAGCGGTACGTCCACCACAGATACGCAGTATTTT
>TRBJ2-7|TRBV27|NA|TRBD1
CATGTAYEQYF
TGTGCCACGGGGACAGCCTACGAGCAGTACTTC
>TRBJ2-7|TRBV28|NA|TRBD1
CASSRSGTGGLSYEQYF
TGTGCCAGCAGCCGTTCAGGGACAGGGGGTTTGTCCTACGAGCAGTACTTC
>TRBJ2-7|TRBV11-2|NA|NA
CASCNRCPYEQYF
TGTGCCAGCTGTAACAGGTGCCCCTACGAGCAGTACTTC
>TRBJ1-5|TRBV19|NA|NA
CASSPPGLGYQPQHF
TGTGCCAGTAGTCCCCCGGGACTAGGTTATCAGCCCCAGCATTTT
>TRBJ1-1|TRBV29-1|NA|NA
CSVDPMNTEAFF
TGCAGCGTTGACCCTATGAACACTGAAGCTTTCTTT
>TRBJ2-1|TRBV2|once|NA
CASSDYGSLQNEQFF
TGTGCCAGCAGTGATTACGGGTCCCTACAGAATGAGCAGTTCTTC
>TRBJ2-1|TRBV10-2|NA|TRBD1
CASSYWGQGRRNEQFF
TGCGCCAGCAGCTACTGGGGACAGGGTAGGCGGAATGAGCAGTTCTTC
>TRBJ2-7|TRBV7-2|NA|TRBD2
CASSPSGVRAYEQYF
TGTGCCAGCAGCCCCAGCGGGGTGCGTGCCTACGAGCAGTACTTC
>TRBJ2-7|TRBV29-1|NA|TRBD1
CSAIWTGEQYF
TGCAGCGCTATATGGACAGGGGAGCAGTACTTC
>TRBJ2-7|TRBV28|NA|TRBD1
CASSSRGDRGPHEQYF
TGTGCCAGCAGTTCGCGCGGAGACAGGGGGCCGCACGAGCAGTACTTC
>TRBJ2-1|TRBV10-3|NA|NA
CAISESENEQFF
TGTGCCATCAGTGAGTCGGAGAATGAGCAGTTCTTC
>TRBJ2-7|TRBV11-3|NA|TRBD2
CASSSGTTYEQYF
TGTGCCAGCAGCTCCGGGACTACCTACGAGCAGTACTTC
>TRBJ2-7|TRBV14|NA|NA
CASSLLLTYEQYF
TGTGCCAGCAGCTTACTTCTCACCTACGAGCAGTACTTC
>TRBJ2-1|TRBV19|NA|TRBD2
CASRVWGSGLPYNEQFF
TGTGCCAGTAGGGTGTGGGGTAGCGGGCTTCCATACAATGAGCAGTTCTTC
>TRBJ2-3|TRBV29-1|NA|NA
CSVEDVETGTDTQYF
TGCAGCGTTGAAGATGTGGAGACCGGCACAGATACGCAGTATTTT
>TRBJ1-2|TRBV27|NA|TRBD1
CASRGQGFNYGYTF
TGTGCCAGCAGGGGACAGGGGTTCAACTATGGCTACACCTTC
>TRBJ1-1|TRBV9|NA|NA
CASSVDLGPTEAFF
TGTGCCAGCAGCGTAGATTTAGGGCCCACTGAAGCTTTCTTT
>TRBJ1-4|TRBV19|NA|TRBD1
CASSIGPDRGTEKLFF
TGTGCCAGTAGTATTGGGCCGGACAGGGGGACGGAAAAACTGTTTTTT
>TRBJ2-7|TRBV2|many|TRBD2
CASSPLGGLIDEQYF
TGTGCCAGCAGTCCCCTGGGGGGGTTGATCGACGAGCAGTACTTC
>TRBJ1-3|TRBV5-6|NA|NA
CASSLGGRSSGNTIYF
TGTGCCAGCAGCTTGGGGGGACGGAGCTCTGGAAACACCATATATTTT
>TRBJ2-5|TRBV9|NA|NA
CASSRGGEQTQYF
TGTGCCAGCAGCCGAGGCGGGGAACAGACCCAGTACTTC
>TRBJ2-1|TRBV19|NA|NA
CATNDNYNEQFF
TGTGCCACCAACGACAACTACAATGAGCAGTTCTTC
>TRBJ1-3|TRBV19|NA|TRBD1
CASNRQGAGNTIYF
TGTGCCAGTAACAGACAGGGAGCCGGAAACACCATATATTTT
>TRBJ2-7|TRBV5-1|NA|NA
CASSIGLGDYEQYF
TGCGCCAGCAGCATTGGCCTCGGGGATTACGAGCAGTACTTC
>TRBJ1-1|TRBV28|NA|NA
CASSQGNTEAFF
TGTGCCAGCAGCCAGGGGAACACTGAAGCTTTCTTT
>TRBJ2-7|TRBV7-8|NA|TRBD2
CASSPLAGVGYEQYF
TGTGCCAGCAGCCCCCTAGCGGGAGTAGGCTACGAGCAGTACTTC